The present T cell receptor (beta chain) was sequenced within a study of molecular identifiers for immune sequencing clone quantification. Study-level points and caveats: Same-barcode identical TCR molecules could make highly expanded clones look smaller than they are.

Of note for this clonotype: As yet, its antigen is unknown. A single base separates this from a much larger clone, so it may be a read error.

Germline CDR1 DFQATT, CDR2 SNEGSKA (reference sequence). This CDR3 contains 14 residues. TCRdb ran MiXCR on the PCR reads and lists one entry per CDR3 protein. This sample has over 600,000 distinct CDR3 sequences, with 15% to 20% found just once. The chain uses TRBV20-1 and TRBJ2-3; D is possibly TRBD2 (5 bases). The material sequenced was naive CD8+ T cells from blood, with Jurkat cell RNA spiked in. This sample's subset: FACS-sorted CD8+CD4-CCR7+CD45RA+ naive T cells. The source is a human donor in good health. Some libraries in this study had Jurkat cell RNA spiked in. As DNA, the CDR3 is TGCAGTGCTAGAGATTTGGCCGGAGGAGATACGCGGTATTTT. Amino acid sequence: CSARDLAGGDTRYF.